These 10 T cell receptor beta chains were all obtained from the same sample, sequenced in a study of response to subunit inactivated influenza vaccine. From the RT-PCR reads, TCRdb called clonotypes with MiXCR, one entry per CDR3 protein. Here the sample spans around 520,000 distinct CDR3 sequences, 10% to 15% being singletons. The material sequenced was PBMCs from blood, taken on the day of vaccination. These receptors originate from a man aged 45-65 years who received an inactivated influenza vaccine.

In its sample, this clonotype was seen a few times. The chain uses TRBV18 and TRBJ2-2; D perhaps matches TRBD1 (6 bases). Trimming took 8 bases from V and 1 from J, leaving 11 bases between them. CDR1 KGHSH and CDR2 LQKENI come from the germline V gene. This CDR3 comprises 14 residues. The CDR3 sequence: CASTDRRNTGELFF. CDR3 DNA sequence: TGTGCCAGCACCGACAGGAGGAACACCGGGGAGCTGTTTTTT.

The V gene is TRBV10-3, the J gene TRBJ2-5; 8 bases align to TRBD2. The trim removed 3 bases at V and 0 bases at J, leaving 3 bases unmatched. CDR3 size: 15 residues. In germline, CDR1 is ENHRY, CDR2 SYGVKD. The CDR3 DNA sequence: TGTGCCATCAGTGACCAGCGGGGGAACCAAGAGACCCAGTACTTC. Amino acids: CAISDQRGNQETQYF.

This clonotype was seen repeatedly, ten times or more. This chain uses TRBV10-3 with TRBJ2-1; 12 bases agree with TRBD2. V lost 6 bases, J lost 3 bases, and 3 bases stayed unmatched. The V gene's germline CDR1 is ENHRY and CDR2 SYGVKD. This CDR3 has 15 residues. Here the CDR3 DNA reads TGTGCCATCAGCCCGACTAGCGGGAGCTACAATGAGCAGTTCTTC. Residues: CAISPTSGSYNEQFF.

This clonotype was counted at least ten times. The V call is TRBV10-3, the J call TRBJ2-5; D may be TRBD1 or TRBD2 (7 bases each). The ends were cut back, 10 bases at V and 5 bases at J, with 14 bases in the middle. This CDR3 is 12 amino acids long. The germline V gene encodes CDR1 ENHRY and CDR2 SYGVKD. The CDR3 region is CASRQGGETQYF. The CDR3 region has the DNA TGTGCCAGCAGACAGGGAGGGGAGACCCAGTACTTC.

The chain is built from TRBV5-1 and TRBJ2-3, with 8 bases aligning to TRBD1. Germline V CDR1 and CDR2: SGHRS, YFSETQ. The CDR3 has 20 residues. J gave up 2 bases and V 0 bases, and 17 bases lay outside the gene matches. CDR3 nucleotide sequence: TGCGCCAGCAGCTTGGTTACTCGGACAGGGTCAAATTTTTTCACAGATACGCAGTATTTT. Translating it yields CASSLVTRTGSNFFTDTQYF.

This clonotype has a count of ten or more. The chain links TRBV18 to TRBJ1-1; 9 nucleotides line up with TRBD1. The CDR3 is 13 amino acids. Germline V gene data show CDR1 as KGHSH and CDR2 as LQKENI. V lost 8 bases and J lost 4; bases outside the gene matches: 5. The CDR3 loop reads CASSRQGGTEAFF. The CDR3 coding sequence is TGTGCCAGCAGCAGACAGGGGGGCACTGAAGCTTTCTTT.

The V call is TRBV4-3, the J call TRBJ2-7; D is uncertain. This CDR3 has 15 residues. Germline V gene data show CDR1 as LGHNA and CDR2 as YSLEER. The V and J ends lost 4 bases and 0 bases respectively, with 13 bases between them. The CDR3 DNA reads TGCGCCAGCAGCCCTACCCCCCGGCGCTCCTACGAGCAGTACTTC. It codes for CASSPTPRRSYEQYF.

This clonotype was recorded a few times. The J gene is TRBJ1-6, the V gene TRBV5-1; 7 bases line up with TRBD1. With V trimmed by 0 bases and J by 8 bases, 5 bases remained unmatched. Germline-derived CDR1 and CDR2 are SGHRS and YFSETQ. The CDR3 runs 15 residues. CDR3 region: CASSLADRVYSPLHF. The CDR3 region has the DNA TGCGCCAGCAGCTTGGCCGACAGGGTGTATTCACCCCTCCACTTT.

This clonotype has a count of ten or more. The chain is built from TRBV27 and TRBJ2-3; D tentatively fits TRBD1 or TRBD2 (5 bases each). Germline V CDR1 and CDR2: MNHEY, SMNVEV (reference sequence). CDR3 length: 15 amino acids. Trimming left V 7 bases short and J 3 bases short, with 17 bases between. DNA for the CDR3: TGTGCCAGCACCAGCGTGAGGGGTGGGACAGATACGCAGTATTTT. Encoded protein: CASTSVRGGTDTQYF.

In its sample, this clonotype was seen a few times. The chain has TRBV7-2 and TRBJ2-1, with 10 bases lining up with TRBD1. This CDR3 region has 14 residues. Per the germline V gene, CDR1 is SGHTA and CDR2 is FQGNSA. V was pared by 5 bases and J by 6 bases, with 4 bases of the junction left unmatched. The CDR3 protein is CASSRRQGANEQFF. In DNA form, the CDR3 reads TGTGCCAGCAGCCGAAGACAGGGGGCCAATGAGCAGTTCTTC.